The next 9 T cell receptor beta chains were all read from a single sample in a study of immune evolution from preneoplasia to lung adenocarcinoma. The data were produced by immunoSEQ multiplex PCR, yet TCRdb's version contains in-frame clones alone and is incomplete. The top ten hold 9% to 10% of the sample, which has about 3,200 clones, over 70% seen once. The material sequenced was FFPE atypical adenomatous hyperplasia tissue from the lung. Regarding subset: atypical adenomatous hyperplasia (AAH), lung preneoplasia. Source of these receptors: a person between 65 and 79 years old with lung adenocarcinoma.

V usage is TRBV11-2 and J usage is TRBJ1-6; D may be TRBD1 (6 bases). CDR3 length: 13 amino acids. Germline-derived CDR1 and CDR2 are SGHAT and FQNNGV. Between the trimmed V and J ends, which lost 4 bases and 7 bases, there was a span of 8 bases. Here the CDR3 reads CASSSQGNSPLHF. The CDR3 nucleotides read TGTGCCAGCAGCTCCCAGGGGAATTCACCCCTCCACTTT.

The rearrangement joins TRBV4-1 to TRBJ1-2; 7 nucleotides agree with TRBD1. V lost 4 bases, J lost 1 base, and 6 bases stayed unmatched. This CDR3 contains 15 residues. CDR1 is MGHRA and CDR2 is YSYEKL in the germline V gene. The CDR3 region has the DNA TGCGCCAGCAGCCTAACGGACAGGAATAACTATGGCTACACCTTC. It codes for CASSLTDRNNYGYTF.

The rearrangement joins TRBV6-1 to TRBJ2-1; D possibly corresponds to TRBD1 (5 bases). V shed 7 bases and J shed 8 bases, with 18 bases lying between them. The CDR3 is made up of 14 amino acids. Germline values: CDR1 MNHNS, CDR2 SASEGT. The CDR3 DNA is TGTGCCAGCAATGGTCAGGGATTTAACTATGAGCAGTTCTTC. Translated: CASNGQGFNYEQFF.

This chain joins TRBV7-9 and TRBJ1-4; D is unresolved. The germline CDR1 and CDR2 sequences are SEHNR and FQNEAQ (reference sequence). V was cut by 5 bases and J by 6 bases, with 16 bases left in between. The length of the CDR3 is 15 residues. The CDR3 DNA reads as TGTGCCAGCAGCATACAATGGGGTCGCCATGAAAAACTGTTTTTT. This codes for CASSIQWGRHEKLFF.

V is TRBV19 and J is TRBJ2-5, with 9 bases aligning to TRBD1. CDR1 is LNHDA, CDR2 SQIVND, per germline (reference sequence). CDR3 length equals 14 residues. The V and J ends lost 5 bases and 9 bases, in that order; junction bases with no gene match: 10. CDR3 coding DNA: TGTGCCAGTAGTGACCGGGACAGGGAGTGGGCCCAGTACTTC. It translates to CASSDRDREWAQYF.

The rearrangement links TRBV2 to TRBJ1-5; the D gene is possibly TRBD1 (5 bases). Germline V gives CDR1 SNHLY, CDR2 FYNNEI. The V and J ends lost 6 bases and 6 bases respectively, with 9 bases between them. This CDR3 region has 12 residues. The CDR3 nucleotides are TGTGCCAGCAGGGGGGAAGGTCAGCCCCAGCATTTT. The encoded protein is CASRGEGQPQHF.

This clone occurred once. V is TRBV5-4 and J is TRBJ2-7, with D unclear. Germline assignment: CDR1 SGHNT and CDR2 YYREEE (reference sequence). V was shortened by 0 bases and J by 2 bases, with 6 bases between the two germline ends. This CDR3 is 13 amino acids long. The CDR3: CASSLGRTYEQYF. The CDR3 bases are TGTGCCAGCAGCTTGGGCAGGACCTACGAGCAGTACTTC.

This clone was observed a handful of times. The V gene is TRBV30, the J gene TRBJ2-5; D perhaps matches TRBD2 (6 bases). The CDR3 covers 14 residues. The V end lost 1 base, the J end lost 0 bases, and 9 bases lay between the germline ends. Germline CDR1 reads GTSNPN; CDR2 reads SVGIG (reference sequence). CDR3 bases: TGTGCCTGGAGTGGGGAGGAACACCAAGAGACCCAGTACTTC. It codes for CAWSGEEHQETQYF.

The chain recombines TRBV4-1 with TRBJ2-1; tentative D call: TRBD1 (6 bases). CDR3 size: 14 residues. CDR1 is MGHRA and CDR2 is YSYEKL in the germline V gene. Trimming cost V 1 base and J 10 bases, with 14 bases left between them. The CDR3 reads CASSQATGTREQFF. The DNA for the CDR3 is TGCGCCAGCAGCCAAGCAACCGGGACAAGGGAGCAGTTCTTC.